These T cell receptor beta chains were read from a single sample in a study of response to subunit inactivated influenza vaccine. Using its own MiXCR run on the RT-PCR reads, TCRdb lists one record per CDR3 protein. The sample contains approximately 300,000 distinct CDR3 sequences, 20% to 25% of which appear only once. This sample comprised PBMCs from blood, obtained 21 months after vaccination. The source of these receptors is a man aged 45 to 70 who received an inactivated influenza vaccine. Each CDR3 is given with its conserved first and last residue. Fields, in order: J gene, V gene, CDR3 protein.

TRBJ2-3,TRBV18,CASSPRVSLTDTQYF
TRBJ1-1,TRBV16,CASSQSGNTEAFF
TRBJ2-2,TRBV3-1,CASSPHSGGAGELFF
TRBJ2-6,TRBV5-1,CASSLEGQTSGANVLTF
TRBJ1-1,TRBV6-1,CASSELYTEAFF
TRBJ2-5,TRBV6-1,CASSWGPVGETQYF
TRBJ2-2,TRBV20-1,CSARGTSRSGELFF
TRBJ2-1,TRBV5-1,CASSGGANEQFF
TRBJ2-5,TRBV19,CASSIRSRDARETQYF
TRBJ2-3,TRBV6-1,CASSPITSGRATDTQYF
TRBJ1-1,TRBV5-1,CASSFGTGAGPNTEAFF
TRBJ2-1,TRBV10-3,CAISAPGVLNEQFF
TRBJ2-1,TRBV20-1,CSGQGTSGSYEQFF
TRBJ1-1,TRBV20-1,CSAPTDGLKNTEAFF
TRBJ2-5,TRBV11-2,CASSARIEETQYF